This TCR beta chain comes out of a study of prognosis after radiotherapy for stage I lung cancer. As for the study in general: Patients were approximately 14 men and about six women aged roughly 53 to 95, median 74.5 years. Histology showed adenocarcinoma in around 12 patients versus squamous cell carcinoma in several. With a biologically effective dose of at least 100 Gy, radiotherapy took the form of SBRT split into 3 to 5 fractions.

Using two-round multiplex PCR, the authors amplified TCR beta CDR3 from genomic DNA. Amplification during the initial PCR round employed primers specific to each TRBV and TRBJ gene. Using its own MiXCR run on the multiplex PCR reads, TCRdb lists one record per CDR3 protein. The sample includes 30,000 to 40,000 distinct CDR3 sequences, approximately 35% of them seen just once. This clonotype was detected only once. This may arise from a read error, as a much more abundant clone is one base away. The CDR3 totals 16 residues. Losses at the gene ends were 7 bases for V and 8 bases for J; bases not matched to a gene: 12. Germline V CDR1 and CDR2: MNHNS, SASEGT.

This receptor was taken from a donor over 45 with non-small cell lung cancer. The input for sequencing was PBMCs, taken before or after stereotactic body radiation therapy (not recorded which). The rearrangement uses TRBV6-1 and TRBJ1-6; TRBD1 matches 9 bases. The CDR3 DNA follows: TGTGCCAGCATTAGCCAACAGGGGGCGAGAGATTCACCCCTCCACTTT. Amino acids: CASISQQGARDSPLHF.